These T cell receptor beta chains were read from a single sample in a study of blood T cells in healthy people across ages. TCRdb re-called the 5' RACE reads through MiXCR, storing one row per CDR3 protein. The sample holds around 1.5 million distinct CDR3 sequences, 55% to 75% seen once. The sequencing sample was made of blood. Receptor source: a man aged 18-30 years in good health. Each CDR3 is given with its conserved first and last residue. D genes are given only for firm matches. Clone size is given for some rows only: seen once, a few or many times, or a class if the clone is expanded.

D gene,V gene,clone size,J gene,CDR3 protein,CDR3 DNA
-,TRBV29-1,-,TRBJ2-7,CSVEGDGSYEQYF,TGCAGCGTTGAAGGGGACGGATCCTACGAGCAGTACTTC
-,TRBV2,few,TRBJ2-3,CASSVTRPTDTQYF,TGTGCCAGCAGTGTTACCAGACCTACGGATACGCAGTATTTT
TRBD2,TRBV12-3/TRBV12-4,-,TRBJ2-5,CASSFSGRKETQYF,TGTGCCAGCAGTTTTAGCGGGAGGAAGGAGACCCAGTACTTC
-,TRBV5-1,few,TRBJ2-3,CASSLFPGTDTQYF,TGCGCCAGCAGCTTGTTTCCAGGCACAGATACGCAGTATTTT
-,TRBV2,-,TRBJ2-2,CASRPLTWELFF,TGTGCCAGCAGACCACTGACCTGGGAGCTGTTTTTT
TRBD1,TRBV15,-,TRBJ1-1,CATSRERTGNTEAFF,TGTGCCACCAGCAGAGAAAGGACAGGGAACACTGAAGCTTTCTTT
TRBD1,TRBV6-2/TRBV6-3,many,TRBJ2-6,CASSYSQGDGANVLTF,TGTGCCAGCAGTTACTCACAGGGGGATGGGGCCAACGTCCTGACTTTC
TRBD1,TRBV6-2/TRBV6-3,-,TRBJ2-7,CASSYSRDRSYEQYF,TGTGCCAGCAGTTACTCCCGGGACAGATCCTACGAGCAGTACTTC
-,TRBV5-1,-,TRBJ2-3,CASSLLFREADTQYF,TGTGCCAGCAGCTTGTTATTTCGGGAAGCAGATACGCAGTATTTT
TRBD1,TRBV20-1,once,TRBJ2-7,CSTSDRVYEQYF,TGCAGTACTAGTGACAGGGTCTACGAGCAGTACTTC
TRBD2,TRBV2,-,TRBJ2-1,CASRATSGRGNEQFF,TGTGCCAGCAGAGCAACTAGCGGGAGGGGGAATGAGCAGTTCTTC
TRBD1,TRBV3-1,-,TRBJ1-2,CASSPRTGQPFEAFYYGYTF,TGTGCCAGCAGCCCAAGAACGGGACAGCCATTTGAAGCCTTTTACTATGGCTACACCTTC
-,TRBV4-2,-,TRBJ2-4,CASSQDPAASLAKNIQYF,TGTGCCAGCAGCCAAGATCCGGCAGCGAGTTTAGCCAAAAACATTCAGTACTTC
-,TRBV6-5,-,TRBJ2-5,CASSRWGETQYF,TGTGCCAGCAGTCGATGGGGAGAGACCCAGTACTTC
-,TRBV3-1,-,TRBJ1-4,CASSQVGVREKLFF,TGTGCCAGCAGCCAAGTGGGAGTTAGGGAAAAACTGTTTTTT
-,TRBV20-1,-,TRBJ2-5,CSASGGSLETQYF,TGCAGTGCTAGCGGGGGAAGCCTTGAGACCCAGTACTTC
-,TRBV12-3/TRBV12-4,-,TRBJ2-1,CASGWGAYNEQFF,TGTGCCAGCGGGTGGGGCGCCTACAATGAGCAGTTCTTC
TRBD1,TRBV29-1,-,TRBJ2-4,CSIVTGGDRNIQYF,TGCAGCATTGTGACAGGGGGCGATAGAAACATTCAGTACTTC
TRBD2,TRBV20-1,-,TRBJ2-3,CSAPIFGTSGTLTDTQYF,TGCAGTGCTCCCATATTCGGGACTAGCGGGACATTGACAGATACGCAGTATTTT
TRBD1,TRBV4-1,few,TRBJ2-2,CASSQQGAGELFF,TGTGCCAGCAGCCAACAGGGGGCCGGGGAGCTGTTTTTT
-,TRBV27,-,TRBJ1-2,CASRARGKSHYGYTF,TGTGCCAGCAGGGCCCGGGGTAAATCTCACTATGGCTACACCTTC
-,TRBV5-5,-,TRBJ2-7,CASSYRGEAYGEQYF,TGTGCCAGCAGCTACCGCGGGGAGGCCTACGGCGAGCAGTACTTC
-,TRBV4-3,-,TRBJ1-2,CASSQDNRRWTQHGYTF,TGCGCCAGCAGCCAAGATAATCGGAGGTGGACACAACATGGCTACACCTTC
TRBD2,TRBV27,-,TRBJ2-7,CASRLRGGGLVRYEQYF,TGTGCCAGCAGATTGAGGGGTGGCGGACTAGTAAGGTACGAGCAGTACTTC
TRBD1,TRBV15,-,TRBJ2-1,CATSSSSGGRSYNEQFF,TGTGCCACCAGCAGTTCCTCAGGGGGCCGAAGTTACAATGAGCAGTTCTTC
TRBD2,TRBV2,-,TRBJ2-7,CATLLAGRAYEQYF,TGTGCCACCCTTCTAGCGGGAAGGGCCTACGAGCAGTACTTC
-,TRBV27,-,TRBJ2-2,CASSLSSSYTGELFF,TGTGCCAGCAGTTTATCCAGCAGCTACACCGGGGAGCTGTTTTTT